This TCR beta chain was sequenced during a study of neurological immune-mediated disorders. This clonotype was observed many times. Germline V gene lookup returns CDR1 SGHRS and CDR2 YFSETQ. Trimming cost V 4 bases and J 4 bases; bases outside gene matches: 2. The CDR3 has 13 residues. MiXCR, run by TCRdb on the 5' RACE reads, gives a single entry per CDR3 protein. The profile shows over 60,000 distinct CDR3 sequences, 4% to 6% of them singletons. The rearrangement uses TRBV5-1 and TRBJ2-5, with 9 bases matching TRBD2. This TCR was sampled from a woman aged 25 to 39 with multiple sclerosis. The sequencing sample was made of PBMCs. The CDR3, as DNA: TGCGCCAGCAGCGGTAGCGGGGGAGAGACCCAGTACTTC. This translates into CASSGSGGETQYF.